These T cell receptor beta chains were read from a single sample in a study of blood T cell repertoires in COVID-19. Sequencing used immunoSEQ multiplex PCR; TCRdb keeps in-frame clones, though not all of them. The table shows 26,000 or so clones, with more than 75% occurring only once. The specimen was peripheral blood. The receptors derive from a human donor in a cohort sampled during active COVID-19. The donor label of this sample is uncertain. The CDR3 runs from the conserved cysteine through the conserved F or W. The D gene is left open where the match is weak. Expanded clones get a size class; other rows say once, few or many, or leave the size out.

J: TRBJ1-3
D: NA
size: NA
V: TRBV2
CDR3: CASSEMRFSGNTIYF
DNA: TGTGCCAGCAGTGAAATGCGGTTCTCTGGAAACACCATATATTTT

J: TRBJ2-5
D: NA
size: NA
V: TRBV6-1
CDR3: CASSDGLSYQETQYF
DNA: TGTGCCAGCAGTGACGGGTTATCGTACCAAGAGACCCAGTACTTC

J: TRBJ1-1
D: NA
size: NA
V: TRBV6-5
CDR3: CASSSGEGSNTEAFF
DNA: TGTGCCAGCAGTTCCGGGGAGGGTTCGAACACTGAAGCTTTCTTT

J: TRBJ2-1
D: NA
size: NA
V: TRBV16
CDR3: CASSRRGGSLNEQFF
DNA: TGTGCCAGCAGCCGTCGTGGGGGGTCCCTAAATGAGCAGTTCTTC

J: TRBJ1-4
D: NA
size: NA
V: TRBV9
CDR3: CASSGPDSRNEKLFF
DNA: TGTGCCAGCAGCGGACCGGACAGCCGAAATGAAAAACTGTTTTTT

J: TRBJ2-5
D: TRBD2
size: NA
V: TRBV5-1
CDR3: CASSSTGLAGGKTQYF
DNA: TGCGCCAGCAGCTCGACGGGACTAGCGGGGGGAAAGACCCAGTACTTC

J: TRBJ1-3
D: NA
size: NA
V: TRBV5-1
CDR3: CASQDTSSGNTIYF
DNA: TGCGCCAGCCAGGACACGAGCTCTGGAAACACCATATATTTT

J: TRBJ1-5
D: NA
size: NA
V: TRBV5-1
CDR3: CASSLDRLPPGGNQPQHF
DNA: TGCGCCAGCAGCTTGGATAGGCTTCCCCCCGGGGGCAATCAGCCCCAGCATTTT

J: TRBJ2-4
D: NA
size: once
V: TRBV6-6
CDR3: CATSSGGAKNIQYF
DNA: TGTGCCACCTCATCCGGAGGAGCCAAAAACATTCAGTACTTC

J: TRBJ2-7
D: NA
size: NA
V: TRBV12-3/TRBV12-4
CDR3: CASSFLVSEQYF
DNA: TGTGCCAGCAGTTTTCTGGTCAGCGAGCAGTACTTC

J: TRBJ2-2
D: NA
size: NA
V: TRBV6-6
CDR3: CASSLTGELFF
DNA: TGTGCCAGCAGTTTAACCGGGGAGCTGTTTTTT

J: TRBJ2-2
D: NA
size: NA
V: TRBV9
CDR3: CASSAVWGQGTGELFF
DNA: TGTGCCAGCAGCGCCGTTTGGGGGCAAGGCACCGGGGAGCTGTTTTTT

J: TRBJ2-5
D: NA
size: NA
V: TRBV3-1/TRBV3-2
CDR3: CASSQDATEDEETQYF
DNA: TGTGCCAGCAGCCAAGATGCGACAGAGGATGAAGAGACCCAGTACTTC

J: TRBJ2-5
D: TRBD2
size: NA
V: TRBV4-2
CDR3: CASSQEALAGGRETQYF
DNA: TGTGCCAGCAGCCAAGAAGCTCTAGCGGGGGGGCGAGAGACCCAGTACTTC

J: TRBJ2-3
D: TRBD1
size: NA
V: TRBV4-1
CDR3: CASSRGQGEGTDTQYF
DNA: TGCGCCAGCAGCCGCGGACAGGGGGAAGGGACAGATACGCAGTATTTT

J: TRBJ2-1
D: TRBD1
size: NA
V: TRBV4-2
CDR3: CASSQDRGGYNEQFF
DNA: TGTGCCAGCAGCCAGGACAGGGGAGGCTACAATGAGCAGTTCTTC

J: TRBJ1-2
D: NA
size: NA
V: TRBV6-2/TRBV6-3
CDR3: CASSVPGSLPYGYTF
DNA: TGTGCCAGCAGCGTCCCGGGATCGCTACCGTATGGCTACACCTTC

J: TRBJ2-5
D: NA
size: NA
V: TRBV9
CDR3: CASSPTAGGNRRETQYF
DNA: TGTGCCAGCAGCCCAACCGCCGGGGGTAACCGCCGCGAGACCCAGTACTTC

J: TRBJ1-2
D: TRBD1
size: once
V: TRBV27
CDR3: CASRPGQGYGYTF
DNA: TGTGCCAGCAGGCCGGGACAGGGGTATGGCTACACCTTC

J: TRBJ1-1
D: NA
size: NA
V: TRBV6-5
CDR3: CASRLGGTEAFF
DNA: TGTGCCAGCAGATTAGGAGGCACTGAAGCTTTCTTT

J: TRBJ1-2
D: NA
size: NA
V: TRBV6-5
CDR3: CASSPGTTGYGYTF
DNA: TGTGCCAGCAGTCCAGGGACAACCGGTTATGGCTACACCTTC

J: TRBJ1-5
D: TRBD1
size: NA
V: TRBV5-5
CDR3: CASSLGGQGGQPQHF
DNA: TGTGCCAGCAGCTTGGGGGGACAGGGCGGCCAGCCCCAGCATTTT

J: TRBJ2-5
D: TRBD1
size: NA
V: TRBV7-6
CDR3: CASSSLGQVETQYF
DNA: TGTGCCAGCAGCTCGCTAGGACAGGTGGAAACCCAGTACTTC

J: TRBJ1-2
D: TRBD1
size: NA
V: TRBV7-9
CDR3: CASSLGQGAPVYGYTF
DNA: TGTGCCAGCAGCTTAGGACAGGGGGCGCCGGTCTATGGCTACACCTTC

J: TRBJ1-6
D: NA
size: NA
V: TRBV30
CDR3: CAWTGDKGYNSPLHF
DNA: TGTGCCTGGACCGGGGACAAGGGTTATAATTCACCCCTCCACTTT

J: TRBJ2-7
D: NA
size: NA
V: TRBV7-2
CDR3: CASSSPTLGHEQYF
DNA: TGTGCCAGCAGCTCCCCAACTTTGGGGCACGAGCAGTACTTC

J: TRBJ1-2
D: NA
size: NA
V: TRBV25-1
CDR3: CASSRGGGFDGYTF
DNA: TGTGCCAGCAGTCGGGGGGGCGGGTTCGATGGCTACACCTTC

J: TRBJ2-2
D: NA
size: NA
V: TRBV5-1
CDR3: CASSSVSGDGTGELFF
DNA: TGCGCCAGCAGCTCTGTCTCGGGGGACGGCACCGGGGAGCTGTTTTTT

J: TRBJ2-7
D: TRBD1
size: once
V: TRBV11-2
CDR3: CASSQDRGSYEQYF
DNA: TGTGCCAGCAGCCAGGACAGGGGATCCTACGAGCAGTACTTC

J: TRBJ1-2
D: NA
size: NA
V: TRBV28
CDR3: CASSPWGQNYGYTF
DNA: TGTGCCAGCAGTCCTTGGGGGCAAAACTATGGCTACACCTTC

J: TRBJ2-5
D: NA
size: NA
V: TRBV19
CDR3: CASKIGGGQSETQYF
DNA: TGTGCCTCTAAAATAGGGGGGGGTCAATCGGAGACCCAGTACTTC